The T cell receptor (beta chain) under discussion was sequenced for a study of shared clonotypes between healthy human individuals. Clones were sequenced by immunoSEQ multiplex PCR, and TCRdb holds only the in-frame ones, with some missing. The sample has fewer than 1.8 million clones, approximately 98.5% seen once; the top ten hold about 0.35%. The CDR3 extends over 16 amino acids. Germline CDR1 is SGHRS and CDR2 is YFSETQ. Germline trimming cut 4 bases from V and 5 bases from J; bases unmatched to any gene: 7. The sequenced material came from naive CD4+ T cells sorted from blood. Noted subset: CD45RA+ positively selected. The receptor's source is a man younger than 45 in good health. The chain links TRBV5-1 to TRBJ2-5; 14 bases map to TRBD2. The CDR3 DNA sequence: TGCGCCAGCAGCCCGCTGGGACTAGCGGGAGCGGAGACCCAGTACTTC. Translating gives CASSPLGLAGAETQYF.